A single sample gave rise to the 3 T cell receptor beta chains below, sequenced in a study of blood T cell repertoires in COVID-19. Assay used: immunoSEQ multiplex PCR; TCRdb lists only in-frame clones, some missing. This table holds a few hundred thousand clones, 85% to 90% found once. The sequenced sample consisted of peripheral blood. These receptors all stem from a middle-aged woman who had recovered from COVID-19.

The chain carries TRBV5-4 and TRBJ2-7; D might be TRBD2 (6 bases). The CDR3 loop spans 13 amino acids. V dropped 0 bases and J dropped 6 bases, with 10 bases sitting between them. CDR1 and CDR2 from the germline V gene are SGHNT and YYREEE (reference sequence). The CDR3 loop reads CASSLGAGREQYV. As DNA, the CDR3 is TGTGCCAGCAGCTTGGGGGCGGGACGCGAGCAGTACGTC.

This clone was recorded only once. The chain links TRBV4-1 to TRBJ2-2; 10 bases are shared with TRBD2. Germline values: CDR1 MGHRA, CDR2 YSYEKL. The CDR3 spans 17 residues. V trimming: 1 base; J trimming: 5 bases; junction bases outside the gene matches: 7. This CDR3 reads CASSQVRLAGETGELFF. The DNA for the CDR3 is TGCGCCAGCAGCCAAGTTCGCCTAGCGGGGGAGACCGGGGAGCTGTTTTTT.

This chain connects TRBV27 to TRBJ2-2; TRBD2 might be the D (6 bases). The CDR3 length is 16 residues. The germline gives CDR1 MNHEY, CDR2 SMNVEV (reference sequence). Trimming stripped 3 bases from V and 2 bases from J, with 13 bases between. CDR3 region: CASSLALSGNTGELFF. CDR3 in DNA: TGTGCCAGCAGTTTGGCCCTTAGCGGAAACACCGGGGAGCTGTTTTTT.